This paragraph covers one T cell receptor beta chain sequence. The CDR3 sequence is 16 residues long. V gave up 0 bases and J gave up 7 bases, with 16 bases separating them. Germline V gene sequence: CDR1 SGHTA, CDR2 FQGTGA. This specimen comes from a study of blood T cell repertoires in COVID-19. Looking at the study overall: Nucleic acid was either cDNA or gDNA, and it came from T cells, B-cell-depleted T cells, or PBMCs.

Authors' analysis steps: Reference gene primer amplification in the assay estimated nucleated cell counts. Libraries were prepared by immunoSEQ multiplex PCR; TCRdb keeps only in-frame clonotypes and omits some of them. V and J calls and clone size follow that table, whereas D and trimming were derived from the DNA. The sample shows roughly 240,000 clones, around four fifths of them seen only once. Source material: peripheral blood. This chain connects TRBV7-3 to TRBJ2-1, with a weak D call TRBD2 (7 bases). The TCR sequence derives from a man aged 55 to 70 who had recovered from COVID-19. CDR3 in amino acids: CASSLTSGGGKNEQFF. The CDR3 DNA sequence: TGTGCCAGCAGCTTAACTTCGGGGGGCGGTAAAAATGAGCAGTTCTTC.